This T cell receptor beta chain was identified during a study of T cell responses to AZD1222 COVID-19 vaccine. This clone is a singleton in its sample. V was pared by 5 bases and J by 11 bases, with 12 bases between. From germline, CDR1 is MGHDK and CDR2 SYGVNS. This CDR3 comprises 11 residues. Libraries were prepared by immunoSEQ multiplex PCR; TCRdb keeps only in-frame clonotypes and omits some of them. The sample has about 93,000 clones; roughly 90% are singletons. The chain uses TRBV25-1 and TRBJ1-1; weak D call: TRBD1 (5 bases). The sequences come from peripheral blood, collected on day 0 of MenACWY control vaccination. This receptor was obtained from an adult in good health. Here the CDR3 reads CASSRTGLAFF. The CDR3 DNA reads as TGTGCCAGCAGTCGGACGGGGCTGGCTTTCTTT.